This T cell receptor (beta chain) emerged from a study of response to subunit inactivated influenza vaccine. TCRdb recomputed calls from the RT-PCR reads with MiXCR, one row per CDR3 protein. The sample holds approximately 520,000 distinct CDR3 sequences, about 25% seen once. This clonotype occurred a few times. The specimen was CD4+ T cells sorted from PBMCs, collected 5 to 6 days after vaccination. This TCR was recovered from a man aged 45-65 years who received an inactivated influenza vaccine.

The CDR3 reads CSAGDRGREGYTF. In DNA form, the CDR3 reads TGCAGTGCTGGGGACAGGGGGAGAGAGGGCTACACCTTC. The chain is built from TRBV20-1 and TRBJ1-2, with 11 nucleotides matching TRBD1. This CDR3 region has 13 residues. V trimming: 5 bases; J trimming: 8 bases; junction bases outside the gene matches: 7. Germline-derived CDR1 and CDR2 are DFQATT and SNEGSKA (reference sequence).